A selection of T cell receptor beta chains follows, all from one sample in a study of T cells after somatic rescue of genetic block. Sequencing used immunoSEQ multiplex PCR; TCRdb keeps in-frame clones, though not all of them. The sample yields about 120,000 clones, under 95% seen once. The sample was peripheral blood mononuclear cells (PBMCs). The origin of the receptors is a woman under 30. The CDR3 runs from the conserved cysteine through the conserved F or W. D genes are given only for firm matches. For some rows the clone size is stated as once, few or many, or as a class when expanded; others skip it.

clone_size j_call v_call d_call cdr3_aa cdr3_nt
few TRBJ1-1 TRBV7-9 NA CASSSGTNTEAFF TGTGCCAGCAGCTCAGGGACAAACACTGAAGCTTTCTTT
NA TRBJ2-3 TRBV27 NA CASSFGGGGDTQYF TGTGCCAGCAGTTTCGGGGGAGGGGGAGATACGCAGTATTTT
NA TRBJ2-5 TRBV19 TRBD2 CASSWTSGRVETQYF TGTGCCAGTAGTTGGACTAGCGGGCGGGTAGAGACCCAGTACTTC
NA TRBJ2-3 TRBV27 NA CASSRRTDTQYF TGTGCCAGCAGTCGCCGCACAGATACGCAGTATTTT
NA TRBJ1-6 TRBV29-1 TRBD1 CSVNEGANSPLHF TGCAGCGTTAATGAGGGGGCAAATTCACCCCTCCACTTT
NA TRBJ2-3 TRBV19 TRBD2 CASRGLAGGYTDTQYF TGTGCCAGTAGAGGTCTAGCGGGGGGGTACACAGATACGCAGTATTTT
once TRBJ2-4 TRBV30 NA CAWSSFPAKNIQYF TGTGCCTGGAGTTCCTTTCCAGCCAAAAACATTCAGTACTTC
NA TRBJ1-1 TRBV5-8 TRBD1 CASSYLRTTGTNTEAFF TGTGCCAGCAGCTATCTTCGAACGACAGGGACGAACACTGAAGCTTTCTTT
NA TRBJ2-2 TRBV25-1 TRBD1 CASAGQGTGELFF TGTGCCAGCGCGGGACAGGGCACCGGGGAGCTGTTTTTT
NA TRBJ2-7 TRBV15 NA CATSRTTVNYEQYF TGTGCCACCAGCAGGACGACAGTGAACTACGAGCAGTACTTC
few TRBJ1-6 TRBV19 NA CASSSQGGYRSTYSPLHF TGTGCCAGTAGTTCCCAGGGCGGGTACAGGTCCACATATTCACCCCTCCACTTT
NA TRBJ2-1 TRBV11-3 TRBD2 CASSLGASGGVSSYNEQFF TGTGCCAGCAGCTTAGGGGCTAGCGGGGGGGTAAGCTCCTACAATGAGCAGTTCTTC
NA TRBJ2-5 TRBV7-2 NA CASSRRGGRGETQYF TGTGCCAGCAGCCGACGAGGGGGGAGAGGGGAGACCCAGTACTTC
once TRBJ2-7 TRBV11-3 NA CASSLGHILSYEQYF TGTGCCAGCAGCTTAGGACACATACTCTCCTACGAGCAGTACTTC
NA TRBJ1-6 TRBV6-6 NA CASVPSGTRDSPLHF TGTGCCAGCGTCCCCTCAGGGACGAGGGATTCACCCCTCCACTTT
NA TRBJ1-2 TRBV5-4 TRBD1 CASSFTRDRSYGYTF TGTGCCAGCAGCTTCACCCGGGACAGGAGCTATGGCTACACCTTC
NA TRBJ2-3 TRBV27 TRBD1 CASSSGLWQGVYTDTQYF TGTGCCAGCAGTTCCGGACTTTGGCAGGGGGTCTATACAGATACGCAGTATTTT
NA TRBJ2-7 TRBV10-2 NA CASSSTATYEQYF TGCGCCAGCAGTTCGACAGCAACCTACGAGCAGTACTTC
NA TRBJ2-3 TRBV27 TRBD2 CASSLSGGWADTQYF TGTGCCAGCTCCCTGAGCGGGGGGTGGGCAGATACGCAGTATTTT
NA TRBJ1-4 TRBV7-9 TRBD1 CASREGQGNEKLFF TGTGCCAGTAGAGAGGGACAGGGAAATGAAAAACTGTTTTTT
NA TRBJ2-5 TRBV11-2 NA CASSLEQETQYF TGTGCCAGCAGCTTAGAACAAGAGACCCAGTACTTC
NA TRBJ2-5 TRBV7-2 TRBD1 CASSRDRGMETQYF TGTGCCAGCAGCCGCGACAGGGGTATGGAGACCCAGTACTTC
few TRBJ1-6 TRBV7-3 NA CASSLTGTGFSPLHF TGTGCCAGCAGCTTAACCGGCACAGGGTTTTCACCCCTCCACTTT
NA TRBJ2-2 TRBV9 NA CASRPGSGYTGELFF TGTGCCAGCAGGCCCGGTAGCGGATACACCGGGGAGCTGTTTTTT
NA TRBJ2-1 TRBV10-3 NA CAISGGGHNEQFF TGTGCCATCAGTGGCGGGGGCCACAATGAGCAGTTCTTC
once TRBJ1-1 TRBV13 NA CASSLGTGQMNTEAFF TGTGCCAGCAGCTTAGGAACAGGGCAGATGAACACTGAAGCTTTCTTT
NA TRBJ2-7 TRBV2 NA CASSEIVSYEQYF TGTGCCAGCAGTGAAATAGTCTCCTACGAGCAGTACTTC
NA TRBJ2-1 TRBV9 TRBD2 CASSVALAGGPYNEQFF TGTGCCAGCAGCGTAGCCCTAGCGGGGGGGCCCTACAATGAGCAGTTCTTC
NA TRBJ2-3 TRBV7-2 NA CASSLEALRRDTQYF TGTGCCAGCAGCTTAGAGGCACTTCGAAGGGATACGCAGTATTTT
once TRBJ2-3 TRBV4-3 NA CASSPKWDRATDTQYF TGCGCCAGCAGCCCAAAGTGGGACCGAGCCACAGATACGCAGTATTTT
NA TRBJ1-5 TRBV19 TRBD1 CASSMGFGTGTSNQPQHF TGTGCCAGTAGTATGGGGTTCGGGACAGGGACGAGCAATCAGCCCCAGCATTTT
NA TRBJ2-7 TRBV23-1 TRBD1 CASSQLGDRVNEQYF TGCGCCAGCAGTCAACTCGGGGACAGGGTAAACGAGCAGTACTTC
NA TRBJ2-3 TRBV2 NA CASSLRAPTDTQYF TGTGCCAGCAGTTTACGGGCCCCTACAGATACGCAGTATTTT
NA TRBJ2-2 TRBV7-9 NA CASSPTGTKETGELFF TGTGCCAGCAGCCCGACCGGGACGAAGGAAACCGGGGAGCTGTTTTTT
once TRBJ1-1 TRBV27 NA CASSFLGIGGHTEAFF TGTGCCAGCAGTTTTCTTGGTATAGGGGGGCACACTGAAGCTTTCTTT
few TRBJ1-1 TRBV7-6 NA CASSLEGSFNTEAFF TGTGCCAGCAGCTTAGAAGGCAGCTTCAACACTGAAGCTTTCTTT
NA TRBJ1-2 TRBV30 NA CAWSVQTVGIYGYTF TGTGCCTGGAGTGTACAGACTGTCGGAATCTATGGCTACACCTTC
NA TRBJ1-2 TRBV19 TRBD1 CASSVAGQGWGGYTF TGTGCCAGTAGTGTAGCGGGACAGGGATGGGGTGGCTACACCTTC
NA TRBJ1-1 TRBV28 NA CATVLGPNTEAFF TGTGCCACCGTCTTGGGGCCGAACACTGAAGCTTTCTTT
NA TRBJ2-5 TRBV7-9 TRBD1 CASRPGQGETQYF TGTGCCAGCAGACCGGGACAGGGGGAGACCCAGTACTTC
once TRBJ2-5 TRBV10-3 NA CAISEPSGTQYF TGTGCCATCAGTGAGCCCTCAGGAACGCAGTACTTC
NA TRBJ1-5 TRBV2 NA CASSHRKGGPQHF TGTGCCAGCAGCCACCGTAAGGGGGGGCCCCAGCATTTT
NA TRBJ2-5 TRBV28 NA CASSLNQGQETQYF TGTGCCAGCAGTTTAAACCAGGGTCAAGAGACCCAGTACTTC
NA TRBJ2-7 TRBV4-3 NA CASSQEPEASSYEQYF TGCGCCAGCAGCCAAGAGCCGGAGGCCTCGAGCTACGAGCAGTACTTC
once TRBJ1-2 TRBV28 TRBD1 CASSLGTGGAYGYTF TGTGCCAGCAGTTTAGGGACAGGGGGCGCCTATGGCTACACCTTC